This T cell receptor (beta chain) originates from a study of radiotherapy plus CTLA-4 blockade in lung cancer. Concerning this clone itself: Its antigen remains unknown.

Produced via immunoSEQ multiplex PCR; TCRdb's table is partial and in-frame only. In the table there are 75,000 to 100,000 clones, around 74% of which are singletons. Study results and caveats: The authors reported that early blood T cell clone dynamics, with interferon-beta, best predicted response.

The CDR3 loop spans 17 amino acids. V was clipped by 4 bases and J by 1 base, with 19 bases between them. The germline V gene encodes CDR1 KGHSH and CDR2 LQKENI. Focal radiation and CTLA-4 blockade (ipilimumab) were tested in chemo-refractory metastatic non-small-cell lung cancer patients. The sequenced sample was peripheral blood, obtained from a patient treated with radiotherapy plus ipilimumab. This rearrangement joins TRBV18 to TRBJ1-2, with D possibly being TRBD1 (5 bases). The source of this sequence is a human donor with non-small cell lung cancer who had a partial response to radiotherapy plus ipilimumab. Some clones in this sample may be carry-over from other donors' samples. The CDR3 region has the DNA TGTGCCAGCTCACTCTACCCGCGGGGGACGGATAACTATGGCTACACCTTC. Translating it yields CASSLYPRGTDNYGYTF.